The 5 T cell receptor beta chains below all came from one sample that was sequenced in a study of personalized T cell therapy for brain tumors. These receptors are not linked to any known antigen. The template for sequencing was RNA taken from the peptide-stimulated T cells. Profiled with immunoSEQ multiplex PCR; TCRdb holds only in-frame clones, not every one. The sample contains about 1,800 clones, less than 25% of which appear only once. The sequencing sample was made of a T cell product expanded with peptides in culture. These receptors came from a human donor with medulloblastoma.

This clone turned up a few times. V usage is TRBV7-8 and J usage is TRBJ2-3, with no clear D. V was cut by 5 bases and J by 4 bases, with 7 bases left in between. The length of the CDR3 is 12 residues. Per germline, CDR1 SGHVS and CDR2 FQNEAQ. CDR3 in DNA: TGTGCCAGCAGCCGTAGTGCAGATACGCAGTATTTT. Translation gives CASSRSADTQYF.

This clone was counted many times. This chain links TRBV3-1 (or the pseudogene TRBV3-2) with TRBJ2-3; D not certain. The germline V gene encodes CDR1 LGHDT and CDR2 YNNKEL (reference sequence). V was pared by 0 bases and J by 7 bases, with 11 bases between. This CDR3 has 14 residues. For the CDR3, the DNA is TGTGCCAGCAGCCAAGAGGGCCTGCCGTATACGCAGTATTTT. As protein: CASSQEGLPYTQYF.

The V call is TRBV9, the J call TRBJ2-1, with unresolved D. Germline V gene lookup returns CDR1 SGDLS and CDR2 YYNGEE. Trimming removed 0 bases at V and 6 bases at J, with 4 bases between. The CDR3 totals 12 residues. This CDR3 reads CASSVEANEQFF. The CDR3 nucleotides read TGTGCCAGCAGCGTAGAAGCCAATGAGCAGTTCTTC.

The chain joins TRBV19 to TRBJ2-1; tentatively, D is TRBD2 (6 bases). Trimming pared 5 bases from V and 8 bases from J, leaving 16 bases between. This CDR3 has 14 residues. CDR1 and CDR2 (germline): LNHDA, SQIVND (reference sequence). For the CDR3, the DNA is TGTGCCAGTAGTGCCTTAGCGGAAAGCTATGAGCAGTTCTTC. Encoded protein: CASSALAESYEQFF.

This clone appeared a few times. This chain connects TRBV9 to TRBJ2-1, with D perhaps matching TRBD1 (6 bases). The CDR3 spans 15 residues. CDR1 SGDLS and CDR2 YYNGEE come from the germline V gene. Trimming pared 0 bases from V and 2 bases from J, leaving 9 bases between. DNA for the CDR3: TGTGCCAGCAGCGTAGCCGGACAGCCCTACAATGAGCAGTTCTTC. Protein: CASSVAGQPYNEQFF.